This T cell receptor (beta chain) derives from a study of cytomegalovirus exposure and HLA in healthy donors. Study-wide findings and caveats: About 180 TCR beta chains were listed as cytomegalovirus-associated. In the 95 to 150 validation repertoires, a later analysis found that first-cohort TCR clusters tended to co-occur.

Clones were read by immunoSEQ multiplex PCR, and TCRdb kept only the in-frame ones, dropping some. Here the sample spans some 120,000 clones, roughly 93% being singletons. Trimming cost V 1 base and J 2 bases, with 9 bases left between them. Germline-derived CDR1 and CDR2 are MGHRA and YSYEKL. The CDR3 length is 14 residues. Only one count was recorded for this clone. Antigen: not known. The approximately 120-subject validation cohort, separate from the roughly 670-subject first cohort, included the donors. Sequencing was done on a sample of PBMCs. The TCR originated in a young woman in good health and CMV-seronegative. J is TRBJ2-7 and V is TRBV4-1; TRBD2 is a possible D gene (6 bases). CDR3 nucleotide sequence: TGCGCCAGCAGCCAAGTCGGCGGGACCTACGAGCAGTACTTC. Amino acids: CASSQVGGTYEQYF.